This section outlines one T cell receptor beta chain sequence together with its context. This clonotype was counted many times. Its binding antigen is unknown. No qualities accompany the bases; no much larger clone lies one base away. V loses 6 bases, J loses 9 bases, and the germline ends lie 15 bases apart. From the cysteine up to the phenylalanine, the CDR3 has a length of 13 residues. CDR3 DNA only is kept here, 39 bases in frame from base 1. As encoded in the germline V gene (reference sequence), CDR1 is SEHNR while CDR2 is FQNEAQ. Sequencing relied on an Illumina HiSeq 2500. Quantitative 5'-RACE with molecular barcodes was used to prepare TCR beta libraries. In the paper's pipeline: A new computational method based on a probabilistic model of VDJ rearrangement was used to identify disease-linked TCR variants. TCRdb's own reprocessing of the public reads used fastp at Q25 and MiXCR and kept productive beta chains. Rows with one shared CDR3 protein collapse into an entry with the most common genes and DNA. None of the V and J calls come from the authors' own analysis; TCRdb made them. In all, the sample holds 200,000 to 250,000 distinct CDR3 sequences, and roughly a tenth of those were seen once. The ten biggest clones cover roughly a fifth of the sample.

The record originates from a study of CD8 T cells in ankylosing spondylitis (dated by TCRdb to about 2017). The study in broad terms: The study profiled T cell receptor beta repertoires in healthy donors and ankylosing spondylitis patients to find disease-linked TCR variants. Samples of peripheral blood were taken, and for ankylosing spondylitis patients, synovial fluid was collected as well. The full study cohort was made up of approximately 24 ankylosing spondylitis patients and some 100 healthy donors.

Results the study describes overall, beyond this receptor: A TCR beta motif made up of several highly homologous amino acid variants appeared to be characteristic of blood from ankylosing spondylitis patients. Some of the motif variants had been reported before in the synovial fluid and blood of reactive arthritis patients, a finding that suggests common disease-initiation mechanisms. According to the report, matched synovial fluid samples from ankylosing spondylitis patients were significantly enriched for the disease-linked clones. The disease-linked clones had a CD8+ phenotype and were found at relatively low frequencies in peripheral blood.

Source material: blood, either unsorted or a sorted T cell fraction (not recorded which). The rearranged segments are TRBV7-9 and TRBJ1-5; too little of a D gene remains to name it. This TCR came from a male donor with ankylosing spondylitis or in good health (not recorded which). The nucleotides are TGTGCCAGCAGTCCTACGAACGGGAGGCCCCAGCATTTT. Translated, this is CASSPTNGRPQHF. The entire variable domain, with the stretches around the CDR3 drawn from the reference TRBV7-9 and TRBJ1-5 proteins, is DTGVSQNPRHKITKRGQNVTFRCDPISEHNRLYWYRQTLGQGPEFLTYFQNEAQLEKSRLLSDRFSAERPKGSFSTLEIQRTEQGDSAMYLCASSPTNGRPQHFGDGTRLSIL.